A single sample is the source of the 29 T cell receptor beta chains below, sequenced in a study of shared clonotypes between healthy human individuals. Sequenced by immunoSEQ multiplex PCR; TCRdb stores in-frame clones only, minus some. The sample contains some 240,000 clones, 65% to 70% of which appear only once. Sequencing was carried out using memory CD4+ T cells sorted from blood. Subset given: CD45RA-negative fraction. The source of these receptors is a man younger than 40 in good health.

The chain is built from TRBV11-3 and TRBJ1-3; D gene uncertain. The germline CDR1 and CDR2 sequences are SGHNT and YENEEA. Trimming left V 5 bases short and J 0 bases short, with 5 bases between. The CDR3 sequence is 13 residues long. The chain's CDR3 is CASSVGSGNTIYF. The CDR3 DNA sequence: TGTGCCAGCAGCGTGGGCTCTGGAAACACCATATATTTT.

The CDR3 loop is CASSYTRVSETQYF. The CDR3 nucleotides are TGTGCCAGCAGTTACACAAGGGTATCAGAGACCCAGTACTTC. The chain links TRBV6-5 to TRBJ2-5; no clear D gene. There are 14 residues in the CDR3. Trimming left V 2 bases short and J 4 bases short, with 11 bases between. From germline, CDR1 is MNHEY and CDR2 SVGAGI.

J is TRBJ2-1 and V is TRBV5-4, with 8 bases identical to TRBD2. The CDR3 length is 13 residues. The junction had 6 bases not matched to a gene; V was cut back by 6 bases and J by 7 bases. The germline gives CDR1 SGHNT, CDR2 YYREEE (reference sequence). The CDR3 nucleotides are TGTGCCAGCAAGGGACTAGACGGGAATGAGCAGTTCTTC. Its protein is CASKGLDGNEQFF.

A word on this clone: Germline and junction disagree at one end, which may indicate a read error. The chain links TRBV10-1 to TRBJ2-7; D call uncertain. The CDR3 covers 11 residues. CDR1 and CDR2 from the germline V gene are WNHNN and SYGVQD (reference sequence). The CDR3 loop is CASSGQSVLAF. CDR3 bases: TGCGCCAGCAGTGGACAAAGTGTCCTCGCCTTC.

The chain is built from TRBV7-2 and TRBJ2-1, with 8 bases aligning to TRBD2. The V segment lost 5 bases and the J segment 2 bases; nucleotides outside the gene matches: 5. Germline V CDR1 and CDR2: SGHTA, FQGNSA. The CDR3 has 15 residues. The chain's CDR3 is CASSEREPPYNEQFF. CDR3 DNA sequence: TGTGCCAGCAGCGAGCGGGAGCCCCCCTACAATGAGCAGTTCTTC. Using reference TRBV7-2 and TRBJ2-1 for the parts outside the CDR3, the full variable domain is GAGVSQSPSNKVTEKGKDVELRCDPISGHTALYWYRQSLGQGLEFLIYFQGNSAPDKSGLPSDRFSAERTGGSVSTLTIQRTQQEDSAVYLCASSEREPPYNEQFFGPGTRLTVL.

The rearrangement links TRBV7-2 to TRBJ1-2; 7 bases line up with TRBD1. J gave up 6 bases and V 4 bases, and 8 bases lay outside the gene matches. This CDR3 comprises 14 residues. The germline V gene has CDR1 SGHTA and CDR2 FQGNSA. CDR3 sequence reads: CASSSPDRYNGYTF. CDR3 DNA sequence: TGTGCCAGCAGCTCCCCGGACAGGTACAATGGCTACACCTTC.

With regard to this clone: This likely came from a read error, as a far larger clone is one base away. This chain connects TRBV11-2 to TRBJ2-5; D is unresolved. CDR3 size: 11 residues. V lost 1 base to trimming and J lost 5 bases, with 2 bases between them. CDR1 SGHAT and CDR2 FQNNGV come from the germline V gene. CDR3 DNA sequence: TGTGCCAGCAGCTTAGGGGAGACCCAGTACTTC. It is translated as CASSLGETQYF.

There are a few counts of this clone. The CDR3: CASSSPLRTLETQYF. CDR3 DNA: TGTGCCAGCAGTTCCCCCCTTAGGACTTTGGAGACCCAGTACTTC. J is TRBJ2-5 and V is TRBV27; a weak D match, TRBD2 (5 bases). Germline assignment: CDR1 MNHEY and CDR2 SMNVEV (reference sequence). This CDR3 region has 15 residues. V was cut by 4 bases and J by 5 bases, with 17 bases left in between.

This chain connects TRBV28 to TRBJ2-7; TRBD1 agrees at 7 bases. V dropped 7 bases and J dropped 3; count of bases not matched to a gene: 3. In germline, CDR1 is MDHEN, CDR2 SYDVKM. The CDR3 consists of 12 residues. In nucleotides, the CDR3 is TGTGCCAGCATGGACAGGTTCTACGAGCAGTACTTC. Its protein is CASMDRFYEQYF. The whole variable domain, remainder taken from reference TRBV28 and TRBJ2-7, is DVKVTQSSRYLVKRTGEKVFLECVQDMDHENMFWYRQDPGLGLRLIYFSYDVKMKEKGDIPEGYSVSREKKERFSLILESASTNQTSMYLCASMDRFYEQYFGPGTRLTVT.

The CDR3 reads CAISERDRGYNEQFF. The DNA for the CDR3 is TGTGCCATCAGTGAGAGGGACAGGGGTTACAATGAGCAGTTCTTC. The V call is TRBV10-3, the J call TRBJ2-1; 10 bases agree with TRBD1. Germline trimming cut 2 bases from V and 4 bases from J; bases unmatched to any gene: 2. This CDR3 region has 15 residues. The germline CDR1 and CDR2 sequences are ENHRY and SYGVKD.

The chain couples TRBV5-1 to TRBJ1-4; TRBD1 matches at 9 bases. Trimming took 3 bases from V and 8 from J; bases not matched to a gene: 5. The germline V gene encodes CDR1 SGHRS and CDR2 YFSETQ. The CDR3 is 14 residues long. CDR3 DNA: TGCGCCAGCAGCTCCGGGACAGGGACGGAAAAACTGTTTTTT. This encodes CASSSGTGTEKLFF.

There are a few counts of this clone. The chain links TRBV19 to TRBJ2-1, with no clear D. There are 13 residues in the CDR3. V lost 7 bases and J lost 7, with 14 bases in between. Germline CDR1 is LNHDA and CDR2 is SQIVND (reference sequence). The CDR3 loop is CASTPGSGNEQFF. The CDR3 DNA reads TGTGCCAGTACCCCTGGTTCAGGAAATGAGCAGTTCTTC.

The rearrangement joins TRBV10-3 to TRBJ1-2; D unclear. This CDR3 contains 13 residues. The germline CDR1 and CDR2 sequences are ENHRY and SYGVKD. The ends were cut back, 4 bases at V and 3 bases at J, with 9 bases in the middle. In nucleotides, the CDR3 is TGTGCCATCAGTGCTCGGACGGACTATGGCTACACCTTC. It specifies CAISARTDYGYTF.

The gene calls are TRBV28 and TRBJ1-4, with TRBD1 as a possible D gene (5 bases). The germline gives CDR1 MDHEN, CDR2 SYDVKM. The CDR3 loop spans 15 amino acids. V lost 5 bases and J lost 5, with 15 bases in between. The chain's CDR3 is CASSERRDINEKLFF. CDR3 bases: TGTGCCAGCAGTGAACGCAGGGATATCAATGAAAAACTGTTTTTT. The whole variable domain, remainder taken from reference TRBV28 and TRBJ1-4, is DVKVTQSSRYLVKRTGEKVFLECVQDMDHENMFWYRQDPGLGLRLIYFSYDVKMKEKGDIPEGYSVSREKKERFSLILESASTNQTSMYLCASSERRDINEKLFFGSGTQLSVL.

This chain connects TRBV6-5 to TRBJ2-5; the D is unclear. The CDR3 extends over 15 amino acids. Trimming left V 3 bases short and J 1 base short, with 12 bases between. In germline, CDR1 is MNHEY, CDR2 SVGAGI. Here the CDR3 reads CASSYGPSPQETQYF. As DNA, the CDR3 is TGTGCCAGCAGTTATGGACCCTCCCCCCAAGAGACCCAGTACTTC.

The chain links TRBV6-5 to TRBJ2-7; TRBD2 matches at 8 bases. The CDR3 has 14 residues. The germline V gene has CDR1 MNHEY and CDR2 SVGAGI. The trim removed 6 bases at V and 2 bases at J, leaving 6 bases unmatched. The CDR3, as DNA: TGTGCCAGCAGCCGGGAACTAGCGGCCTACGAGCAGTACTTC. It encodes CASSRELAAYEQYF.

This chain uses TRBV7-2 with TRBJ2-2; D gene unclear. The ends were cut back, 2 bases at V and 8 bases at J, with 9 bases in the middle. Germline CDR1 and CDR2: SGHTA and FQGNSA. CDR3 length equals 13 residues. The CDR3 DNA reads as TGTGCCAGCAGCTTAATGAATGCAGGGGAGCTGTTTTTT. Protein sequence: CASSLMNAGELFF.

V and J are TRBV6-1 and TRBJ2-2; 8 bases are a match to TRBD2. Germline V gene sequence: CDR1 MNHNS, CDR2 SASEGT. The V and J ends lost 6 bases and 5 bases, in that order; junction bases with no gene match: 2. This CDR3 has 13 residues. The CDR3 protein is CASRPSGTGELFF. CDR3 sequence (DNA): TGTGCCAGCAGGCCTAGCGGGACCGGGGAGCTGTTTTTT.

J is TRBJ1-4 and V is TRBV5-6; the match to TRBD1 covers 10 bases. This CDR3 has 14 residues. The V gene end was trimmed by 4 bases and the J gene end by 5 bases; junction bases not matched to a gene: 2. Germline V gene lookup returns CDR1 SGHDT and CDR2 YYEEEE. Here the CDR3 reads CASSTDRGNEKLFF. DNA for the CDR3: TGTGCCAGCAGCACGGACAGGGGGAATGAAAAACTGTTTTTT.

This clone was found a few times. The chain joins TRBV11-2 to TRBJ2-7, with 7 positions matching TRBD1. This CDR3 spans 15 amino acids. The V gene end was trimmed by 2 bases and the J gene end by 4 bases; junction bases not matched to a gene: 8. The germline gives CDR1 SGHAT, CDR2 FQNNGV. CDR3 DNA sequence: TGTGCCAGCAGCTTAAATACAGGGGCAAGGTACGAGCAGTACTTC. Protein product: CASSLNTGARYEQYF.

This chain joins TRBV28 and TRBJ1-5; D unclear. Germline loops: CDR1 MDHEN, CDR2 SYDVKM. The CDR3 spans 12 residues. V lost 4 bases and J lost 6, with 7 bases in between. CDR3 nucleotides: TGTGCCAGCAGTTACCCCCCTCAGCCCCAGCATTTT. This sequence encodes CASSYPPQPQHF.

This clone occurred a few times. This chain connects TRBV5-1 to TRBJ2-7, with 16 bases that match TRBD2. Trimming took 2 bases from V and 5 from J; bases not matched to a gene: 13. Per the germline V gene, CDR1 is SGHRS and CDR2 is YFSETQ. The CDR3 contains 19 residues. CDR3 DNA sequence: TGCGCCAGCAGCTTCTCCGGGACTAGCGGGAGGGCGTCGTCTGACGAGCAGTACTTC. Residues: CASSFSGTSGRASSDEQYF. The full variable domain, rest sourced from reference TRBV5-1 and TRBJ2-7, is KAGVTQTPRYLIKTRGQQVTLSCSPISGHRSVSWYQQTPGQGLQFLFEYFSETQRNKGNFPGRFSGRQFSNSRSEMNVSTLELGDSALYLCASSFSGTSGRASSDEQYFGPGTRLTVT.

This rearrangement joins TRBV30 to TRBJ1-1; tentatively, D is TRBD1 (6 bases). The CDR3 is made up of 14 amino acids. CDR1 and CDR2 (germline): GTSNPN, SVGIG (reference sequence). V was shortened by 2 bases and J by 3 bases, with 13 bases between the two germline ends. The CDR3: CAWSRGEGYTEAFF. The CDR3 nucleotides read TGTGCCTGGAGTAGGGGGGAAGGGTACACTGAAGCTTTCTTT.

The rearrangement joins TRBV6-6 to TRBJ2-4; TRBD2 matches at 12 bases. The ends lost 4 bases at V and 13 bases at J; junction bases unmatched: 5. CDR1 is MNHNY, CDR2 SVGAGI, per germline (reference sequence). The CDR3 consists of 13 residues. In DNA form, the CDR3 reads TGTGCCAGCAGTTCCGACGGGACTAGCGGGCAGTACTTC. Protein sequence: CASSSDGTSGQYF.

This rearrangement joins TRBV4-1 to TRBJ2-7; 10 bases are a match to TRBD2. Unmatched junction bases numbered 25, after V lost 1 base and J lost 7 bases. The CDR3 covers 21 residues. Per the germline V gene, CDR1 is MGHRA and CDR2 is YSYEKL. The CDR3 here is CASSQAHHPGTSVNYIDEQYF. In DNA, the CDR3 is TGCGCCAGCAGCCAAGCCCACCACCCCGGGACTAGCGTAAACTACATCGATGAGCAGTACTTC.

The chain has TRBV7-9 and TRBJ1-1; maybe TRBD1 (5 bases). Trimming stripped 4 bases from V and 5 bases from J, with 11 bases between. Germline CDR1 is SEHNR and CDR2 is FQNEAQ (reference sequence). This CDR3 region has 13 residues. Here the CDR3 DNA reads TGTGCCAGCAGCTGGGGGGAAAGAACTGAAGCTTTCTTT. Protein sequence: CASSWGERTEAFF.

The CDR3 DNA reads TGTGCCAGCAGTTCAGTGAACACTGAAGCTTTCTTT. Its translation: CASSSVNTEAFF. The V gene is TRBV6-6, the J gene TRBJ1-1; no definite D call. Trimming removed 4 bases at V and 0 bases at J, with 3 bases between. The CDR3 consists of 12 residues. Per the germline V gene, CDR1 is MNHNY and CDR2 is SVGAGI (reference sequence).

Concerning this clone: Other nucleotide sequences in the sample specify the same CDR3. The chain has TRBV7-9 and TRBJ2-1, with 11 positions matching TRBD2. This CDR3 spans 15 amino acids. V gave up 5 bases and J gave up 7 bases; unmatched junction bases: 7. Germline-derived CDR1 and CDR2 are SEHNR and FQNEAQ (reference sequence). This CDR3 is CASSTSGGTLNEQFF. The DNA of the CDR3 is TGTGCCAGCAGCACTAGCGGGGGAACCCTAAATGAGCAGTTCTTC.

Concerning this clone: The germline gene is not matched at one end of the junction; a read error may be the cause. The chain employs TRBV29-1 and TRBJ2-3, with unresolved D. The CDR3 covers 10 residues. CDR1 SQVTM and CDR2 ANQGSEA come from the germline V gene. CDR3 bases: TGTGTGGCAGACACAGATACGCAGTATTTT. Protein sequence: CVADTDTQYF.